This entry describes one TCR beta chain. The repertoire was sequenced with immunoSEQ multiplex PCR; TCRdb's copy has only in-frame clones and lacks some. This sample has about 1 million clones; roughly 80% occur once, and the top ten carry about 1.5%. The data were taken from a study of shared clonotypes between healthy human individuals. CDR3 length: 12 residues. CDR1 and CDR2 (germline): SGHTA, FQGNSA. Trimming cost V 5 bases and J 4 bases, with 9 bases left between them. Sequencing was done on a sample of memory CD4+ T cells sorted from blood. Indicated subset: CD45RA-negative fraction. The chain is built from TRBV7-2 and TRBJ2-7; no clear D gene. This receptor was obtained from a man younger than 35 in good health. DNA for the CDR3: TGTGCCAGCAGCCGTCATAAGTACGAGCAGTACTTC. Translation gives CASSRHKYEQYF. The variable domain in full, with the rest retrieved from reference TRBV7-2 and TRBJ2-7, is GAGVSQSPSNKVTEKGKDVELRCDPISGHTALYWYRQSLGQGLEFLIYFQGNSAPDKSGLPSDRFSAERTGGSVSTLTIQRTQQEDSAVYLCASSRHKYEQYFGPGTRLTVT.